Detailed here is one T cell receptor beta chain. The sample originates from a study of blood T cell repertoires in COVID-19. Across the whole study: Samples of COVID-19 (acute and convalescent) were obtained from the United States, Italy and Spain. From T cells, B-cell-depleted T cells, or PBMCs came the material, which was cDNA or gDNA.

Authors' analysis steps: How many nucleated cells were present was estimated from reference gene primer amplification. Only in-frame clones appear in the TCRdb table, and some are missing; sequencing was by immunoSEQ multiplex PCR. From that table come the V and J calls and clone size; the DNA was used to work out D and trimming. The table lists some 38,000 clones, more than 75% of them singletons. With 3 bases removed from V and 7 bases from J, the gap between germline ends came to 15 bases. Germline V lookup: CDR1 MGHRA, CDR2 YSYEKL. CDR3 length equals 14 residues. The specimen was peripheral blood. The chain employs TRBV4-1 and TRBJ1-1, with D perhaps TRBD1 (6 bases). The clonotype was recovered from a man aged 70-80 years with acute or convalescent COVID-19. CDR3 coding DNA: TGCGCCAGCAGCCAGTCCCGAACAGGGATTGAAGCTTTCTTT. Amino acids: CASSQSRTGIEAFF.